This TCR beta chain originates from a study of CD8+ T cells in alopecia areata. TCR sequencing used cDNA made by reverse transcription of extracted RNA. Profiling relied on immunoSEQ multiplex PCR, and the TCRdb table lists in-frame clones only, not all of them. This sample has hundreds of thousands of clones, with 58% found just once. Sample treatment: oral pan-JAK inhibitor, 5-10 mg twice daily. The CDR3 has 14 residues. Germline CDR1 and CDR2: SQVTM and ANQGSEA. Trimming cost V 6 bases and J 4 bases, with 18 bases left between them. This chain joins TRBV29-1 and TRBJ1-2; D unclear. Material: CD4+ T cells sorted from blood, obtained at week 24, from a patient treated with tofacitinib. The TCR originated in a human donor with alopecia areata. The CDR3 region is CSVTKPPRGYGYTF. In DNA, the CDR3 is TGCAGCGTGACTAAACCCCCTCGGGGCTATGGCTACACCTTC.